These 21 T cell receptor beta chains were sequenced from one sample in a study of blood T cell repertoires in COVID-19. Clones were read by immunoSEQ multiplex PCR, and TCRdb kept only the in-frame ones, dropping some. The table records some 45,000 clones, nearly 90% of them present only once. Sequencing used peripheral blood. The receptors derive from a human donor in a cohort sampled during active COVID-19.

This chain's CDR3 is CASSYDSVDTQYF. CDR3 in DNA: TGTGCCAGCAGCTACGATAGTGTAGATACGCAGTATTTT. The chain uses TRBV7-9 and TRBJ2-3; D ambiguous. Germline V gene lookup returns CDR1 SEHNR and CDR2 FQNEAQ (reference sequence). The CDR3 contains 13 residues. Trimming stripped 4 bases from V and 5 bases from J, with 10 bases between. The full variable domain, rest sourced from reference TRBV7-9 and TRBJ2-3, is DTGVSQNPRHKITKRGQNVTFRCDPISEHNRLYWYRQTLGQGPEFLTYFQNEAQLEKSRLLSDRFSAERPKGSFSTLEIQRTEQGDSAMYLCASSYDSVDTQYFGPGTRLTVL.

The chain recombines TRBV6-5 with TRBJ2-1; 9 positions match TRBD2. There are 15 residues in the CDR3. Germline trimming cut 5 bases from V and 8 bases from J; bases unmatched to any gene: 10. CDR1 MNHEY and CDR2 SVGAGI come from the germline V gene. CDR3 protein: CASSPSWRGGHEQFF. DNA of the CDR3: TGTGCCAGCAGTCCGAGTTGGCGGGGGGGCCATGAGCAGTTCTTC.

The chain couples TRBV19 to TRBJ2-3; TRBD1 might be the D (5 bases). The CDR3 spans 13 residues. Germline CDR1 is LNHDA and CDR2 is SQIVND (reference sequence). Trimming shortened V by 3 bases and J by 6 bases, and 10 bases separated the two germline ends. CDR3 sequence (DNA): TGTGCCAGTAGTATTCAGGGTATGGATACGCAGTATTTT. This translates into CASSIQGMDTQYF.

This clone was seen once. V and J are TRBV30 and TRBJ2-7, with D possibly matching TRBD2 (5 bases). Trimming cost V 5 bases and J 3 bases, with 11 bases left between them. Germline assignment: CDR1 GTSNPN and CDR2 SVGIG (reference sequence). The CDR3 loop spans 12 amino acids. The CDR3 nucleotides are TGTGCCTGGGGGCCGGGGAACTACGAGCAGTACTTC. It yields the protein CAWGPGNYEQYF.

The J gene is TRBJ2-3, the V gene TRBV30; D is ambiguous. The CDR3 totals 14 residues. Germline-derived CDR1 and CDR2 are GTSNPN and SVGIG (reference sequence). V shed 2 bases and J shed 3 bases, with 12 bases lying between them. The CDR3 reads CAWSPAGITDTQYF. The CDR3 DNA reads TGTGCCTGGAGTCCGGCAGGAATAACAGATACGCAGTATTTT.

The J gene is TRBJ2-5, the V gene TRBV18; TRBD1 might be the D (6 bases). This CDR3 has 14 residues. V shed 5 bases and J shed 1 base, with 11 bases lying between them. Germline values: CDR1 KGHSH, CDR2 LQKENI. CDR3 DNA sequence: TGTGCCAGCTCATTTGAGACAGGCCAAGAGACCCAGTACTTC. Protein: CASSFETGQETQYF.

The chain combines TRBV4-1 with TRBJ1-1; TRBD1 agrees at 9 bases. V dropped 1 base and J dropped 2; count of bases not matched to a gene: 8. CDR3 length: 17 residues. CDR1 and CDR2 (germline): MGHRA, YSYEKL. The CDR3 is CASSQAGTGSFNTEAFF. The CDR3 DNA reads as TGCGCCAGCAGCCAAGCCGGGACAGGGAGTTTCAACACTGAAGCTTTCTTT.

The chain employs TRBV5-1 and TRBJ1-1; 10 bases map to TRBD1. V lost 4 bases to trimming and J lost 0 bases; unmatched junction nucleotides: 12. Germline V gene lookup returns CDR1 SGHRS and CDR2 YFSETQ. The CDR3 contains 18 residues. The CDR3: CASSTQGQGGGMNTEAFF. CDR3 DNA: TGCGCCAGCAGCACCCAAGGACAGGGGGGTGGAATGAACACTGAAGCTTTCTTT.

The rearrangement links TRBV11-2 to TRBJ1-3, with TRBD1 matching over 7 bases. After removal of 1 base from V and 3 bases from J, the junction contained 6 bases not matched to a gene. The CDR3 runs 16 residues. Looked up from germline, CDR1 is SGHAT and CDR2 is FQNNGV. CDR3 nucleotide sequence: TGTGCCAGCAGCTTAGGAAGGGGGCGGAGTGGAAACACCATATATTTT. Translation: CASSLGRGRSGNTIYF. The full variable domain, completed using reference TRBV11-2 and TRBJ1-3, is EAGVAQSPRYKIIEKRQSVAFWCNPISGHATLYWYQQILGQGPKLLIQFQNNGVVDDSQLPKDRFSAERLKGVDSTLKIQPAKLEDSAVYLCASSLGRGRSGNTIYFGEGSWLTVV.

This sequence joins TRBV18 and TRBJ2-2; possible D gene TRBD2, 5 bases. The V end was cut by 6 bases, the J end by 3 bases, with 11 bases between. The CDR3 consists of 14 residues. Germline V gene lookup returns CDR1 KGHSH and CDR2 LQKENI. CDR3 sequence: CASSRADYTGELFF. The CDR3 nucleotides are TGTGCCAGCTCTCGGGCGGACTACACCGGGGAGCTGTTTTTT.

This clone was found once. A junction end diverges from the germline sequence, so it may reflect a read error. The V call is TRBV7-3, the J call TRBJ2-3; 9 bases fit TRBD2. Looked up from germline, CDR1 is SGHTA and CDR2 is FQGTGA. The CDR3 has 14 amino acids. CDR3 region: CASSLGTSTDAQYF. The CDR3 DNA reads TGTGCCAGCAGCTTAGGGACTAGCACAGATGCGCAGTATTTT.

V usage is TRBV11-2 and J usage is TRBJ2-5, with no clear D. Trimming removed 0 bases at V and 6 bases at J, with 5 bases between. Germline V lookup: CDR1 SGHAT, CDR2 FQNNGV. CDR3 length equals 12 residues. The CDR3 here is CASSLDLQTQYF. The CDR3 DNA reads as TGTGCCAGCAGCTTAGATCTACAGACCCAGTACTTC.

Here the CDR3 reads CASSQLPGQGNSPLHF. CDR3 nucleotides: TGCGCCAGCAGCCAATTGCCGGGACAGGGTAATTCACCCCTCCACTTT. This chain joins TRBV4-1 and TRBJ1-6; 9 bases match TRBD1. CDR1 and CDR2 from the germline V gene are MGHRA and YSYEKL. V gave up 2 bases and J gave up 6 bases; unmatched junction bases: 5. The CDR3 has 16 residues.

The count of this clone is one. V and J are TRBV25-1 and TRBJ2-7; 9 nucleotides line up with TRBD1. Per the germline V gene, CDR1 is MGHDK and CDR2 is SYGVNS. This CDR3 comprises 15 residues. V was pared by 3 bases and J by 3 bases, with 6 bases of the junction left unmatched. CDR3 in amino acids: CASSEGQGGGYEQYF. The CDR3 coding sequence is TGTGCCAGCAGTGAGGGACAGGGAGGAGGCTACGAGCAGTACTTC.

This clone showed up just a few times. The chain has TRBV10-3 and TRBJ2-7, with D possibly TRBD1 on 5 matching bases. With 6 bases removed from V and 4 bases from J, the gap between germline ends came to 7 bases. The CDR3 sequence is 11 residues long. Germline CDR1 and CDR2: ENHRY and SYGVKD. The CDR3 loop is CAIRQEYEQYF. As DNA, the CDR3 is TGTGCCATCAGACAGGAATACGAGCAGTACTTC.

J is TRBJ1-2 and V is TRBV29-1; D is possibly TRBD1 (5 bases). Germline V CDR1 and CDR2: SQVTM, ANQGSEA. V was pared by 7 bases and J by 3 bases, with 15 bases between. The CDR3 is made up of 13 amino acids. CDR3 DNA: TGCAGCGCGGGGGGAGACCAACACTATGGCTACACCTTC. It translates to CSAGGDQHYGYTF.

V gene TRBV6-2 or TRBV6-3 combines with J gene TRBJ1-5; D is undetermined. The CDR3 is 15 amino acids. Germline V gene data show CDR1 as MNHEY and CDR2 as SVGEGT. V lost 2 bases, J lost 6 bases, and 14 bases lay in between. The CDR3 region has the DNA TGTGCCAGCAGTTACCCGGGGTTAGCCAGTCAGCCCCAGCATTTT. Protein sequence: CASSYPGLASQPQHF.

This chain uses TRBV2 with TRBJ2-2, with 7 bases matching TRBD1. The J segment lost 5 bases and the V segment lost 4 bases, leaving 7 bases of the junction unmatched. Germline CDR1 and CDR2: SNHLY and FYNNEI. This CDR3 comprises 15 residues. The CDR3 DNA reads as TGTGCCAGCAGTGCGGGGACAGCGAGGACCGGGGAGCTGTTTTTT. Translation: CASSAGTARTGELFF.

Points on this clone: An end of the junction differs from the germline gene, which may be a read error. The V and J genes are TRBV7-7 and TRBJ2-5; 8 bases agree with TRBD2. Germline V gene data show CDR1 as SSHAT and CDR2 as FNYEAQ (reference sequence). This CDR3 is built from 17 residues. The CDR3 region has the DNA TGTGCTAGCAGCTTAGGCCGGCGGGGGGATCCCCGAGAGACCCAGTACTTC. Translated, it gives CASSLGRRGDPRETQYF.

The chain joins TRBV2 to TRBJ2-1; D possibly corresponds to TRBD2 (6 bases). This CDR3 comprises 16 residues. The germline V gene has CDR1 SNHLY and CDR2 FYNNEI. V shed 6 bases and J shed 6 bases, with 21 bases lying between them. CDR3 loop: CASRSLPGTQSNEQFF. CDR3 sequence (DNA): TGTGCCAGCAGAAGCCTACCGGGGACTCAGAGCAATGAGCAGTTCTTC. Filled out from reference TRBV2 and TRBJ2-1, the complete variable domain reads EPEVTQTPSHQVTQMGQEVILRCVPISNHLYFYWYRQILGQKVEFLVSFYNNEISEKSEIFDDQFSVERPDGSNFTLKIRSTKLEDSAMYFCASRSLPGTQSNEQFFGPGTRLTVL.

The chain uses TRBV18 and TRBJ2-3, with 7 nucleotides matching TRBD2. Germline V gives CDR1 KGHSH, CDR2 LQKENI. The CDR3 extends over 16 amino acids. With 2 bases clipped from V and 0 bases from J, the junction kept 5 bases outside the gene matches. CDR3 protein: CASSPREGSSTDTQYF. CDR3 bases: TGTGCCAGCTCACCAAGGGAGGGGTCTAGCACAGATACGCAGTATTTT.